The next 3 T cell receptor beta chains were all read from a single sample in a study of post-analysis software for immune sequencing data. Study-wide results and limits: Five TRBV segments, including TRBV5-6, TRBV5-1 and TRBV20-1, were more frequent in patients than controls.

No antigen has been assigned to these receptors. Unique molecular identifiers featured in each of the TCR beta cDNA libraries. TCRdb itself ran the PCR reads through MiXCR, one entry per CDR3 protein. Among roughly 570,000 distinct CDR3 sequences listed, less than 40% were seen once. Sequencing was carried out using blood. These receptors all come from a girl aged 2 to 17 with multiple sclerosis.

This clonotype was seen more than once but under ten times. This chain uses TRBV29-1 with TRBJ2-1; D remains unclear. Trimming took off 4 bases at V and 3 bases at J, with 22 bases between the two ends. Germline assignment: CDR1 SQVTM and CDR2 ANQGSEA. The CDR3 loop spans 17 amino acids. In DNA, the CDR3 is TGCAGCGTTGCCCCTGGACCGAACCTACCCGGCTACAATGAGCAGTTCTTC. This sequence encodes CSVAPGPNLPGYNEQFF.

V usage is TRBV5-6 and J usage is TRBJ2-3; D may be TRBD1 (6 bases). CDR3 length equals 16 residues. Trimming removed 4 bases at V and 0 bases at J, with 15 bases between. Looked up from germline, CDR1 is SGHDT and CDR2 is YYEEEE. The CDR3 spells CASSPRQVPSTDTQYF. CDR3 nucleotide sequence: TGTGCCAGCAGCCCCCGACAGGTCCCTAGCACAGATACGCAGTATTTT.

This clonotype came up many times. CDR3 coding DNA: TGCAGTGCCGCATTAGCGGGGGGGCAGGAGACCCAGTACTTC. Amino acid sequence: CSAALAGGQETQYF. The chain joins TRBV20-1 to TRBJ2-5, with 11 bases lining up with TRBD2. Germline-derived CDR1 and CDR2 are DFQATT and SNEGSKA (reference sequence). With 6 bases clipped from V and 5 bases from J, the junction kept 8 bases outside the gene matches. The CDR3 length is 14 residues.